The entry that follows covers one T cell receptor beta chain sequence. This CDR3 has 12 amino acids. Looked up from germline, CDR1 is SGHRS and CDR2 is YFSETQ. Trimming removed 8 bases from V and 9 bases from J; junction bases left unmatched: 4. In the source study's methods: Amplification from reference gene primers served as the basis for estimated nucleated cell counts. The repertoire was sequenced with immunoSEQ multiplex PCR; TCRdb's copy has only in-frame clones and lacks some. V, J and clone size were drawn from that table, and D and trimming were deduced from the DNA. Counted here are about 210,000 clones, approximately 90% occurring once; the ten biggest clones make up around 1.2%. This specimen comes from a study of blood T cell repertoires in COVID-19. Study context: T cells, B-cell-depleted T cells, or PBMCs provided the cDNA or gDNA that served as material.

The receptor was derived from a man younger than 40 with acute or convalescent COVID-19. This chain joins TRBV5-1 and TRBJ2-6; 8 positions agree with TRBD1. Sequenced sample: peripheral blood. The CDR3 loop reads CASGQGDNVLTF. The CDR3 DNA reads TGCGCCAGTGGACAGGGAGACAACGTCCTGACTTTC.